This T cell receptor beta chain came from a study of identical twins. The study, taken as a whole, reports: With abundant cord blood beta clonotypes, insertions were fewer; memory repertoires showed no such pattern.

TCRdb recomputed calls from the 5' RACE reads with MiXCR, one row per CDR3 protein. The table records approximately 500,000 distinct CDR3 sequences, less than 25% of them present only once. This clonotype showed up just a few times. Antigen unknown. This CDR3 region has 14 residues. Germline-derived CDR1 and CDR2 are DFQATT and SNEGSKA (reference sequence). V trimming: 8 bases; J trimming: 5 bases; junction bases outside the gene matches: 12. These records were also assigned to another study, of T cells expressing NK-cell markers. That paper states: The TCR beta repertoires originated in sorted CD3+CD56+NKG2C+, CD3+CD56+NKG2C- and CD3+CD56-NKG2C+ T cells. Among the eight sequenced donors, seven tested HCMV-seropositive and one tested seronegative.

The chain links TRBV20-1 to TRBJ2-5; 9 bases fit TRBD1. This receptor was obtained from a woman aged 18 to 35 in good health. Sequenced: CD4+ T cells sorted from blood. CDR3: CSSLFGTGSETQYF. CDR3 DNA: TGCAGTTCCCTTTTTGGGACAGGGAGCGAGACCCAGTACTTC.